This T cell receptor beta chain stems from a study of human T cells and chemical hapten exposure. Whole-study context: The sensitizer, 2% DPC, was used on 2 cm by 2 cm of upper inner arm skin. Study findings and constraints: DPC sensitization did not alter TCRs above 1 in 1000 frequency.

At least ten counts were recorded for this clonotype. Its antigen is undetermined. One end of the junction is discordant with germline, which a read error may explain. The time point here: pre-sensitization, week 0. This sample's treatment: therapeutic diphenylcyclopropenone sensitization with weekly scalp DPC. CDR1 is DFQATT and CDR2 is SNEGSKA in the germline V gene (reference sequence). The length of the CDR3 is 16 residues. Single cDNA molecules in the library carried unique molecular identifiers attached during preparation. TCRdb reprocessed the RACE reads via MiXCR and lists one record per CDR3 protein. The data contain about 92,000 distinct CDR3 sequences, 8% to 10% of them singletons.

The rearrangement links TRBV20-1 to TRBJ2-7, with 11 bases aligning to TRBD2. The sequencing here drew on whole blood, taken in connection with sensitization to the hapten diphenylcyclopropenone (DPC). The TCR comes from a woman in her forties with alopecia areata. Some clones in this sample may be carry-over from other donors' samples. The CDR3 nucleotides read TGCAGTGCTAGTAACCCGACTAGCGGGGAGTCCTCCGAGCAGTACTTC. This gives the protein CSASNPTSGESSEQYF.